This T cell receptor (beta chain) is from a study of vaccination and CD4 T cells after COVID-19 (dated by TCRdb to between 2022 and 2023). Background for the entire study: Convalescent patients had a positive SARS-CoV-2 result on nasal swab PCR, and of these patients, some ten had mild disease and one had severe disease. Post-vaccine blood samples were collected a median of approximately 68 days after the second vaccine dose, ranging from roughly 14 to 241 days. Overlapping spike peptide pools from SARS-CoV-2 and from the common cold coronaviruses HCoV-NL63, HCoV-OC43 and HCoV-229E were used as culture stimuli. Post-COVID blood samples were collected from convalescent patients a median of around 96 days after diagnosis, with a range of about 35 to 170 days. Six males and four females were included in the convalescent cohort, with two Hispanic individuals, seven Caucasians, two Asians and one multiracial person represented. Two doses of either the Pfizer-BioNTech BNT162b2 vaccine (n=8) or the Moderna mRNA-1273 vaccine (n=2) were administered to participants. In around 9 COVID-19 convalescent patients and a handful of infection-naive healthy vaccine recipients, researchers compared the spike-specific CD4+ TCR repertoire from before mRNA vaccination with the repertoire from after. As controls, cultures received a CEFX viral epitope pool (the positive control), an HIV-1 Nef peptide pool (the negative control), or no peptide at all. The paper's findings and limits, for the study overall: The study included relatively few convalescent patients and did not analyze early timepoints after natural infection. Although the median number of SARS-CoV-2-reactive clonotypes went up from around 20 after infection to 35 to 40 after vaccination, the increase was not significant. In convalescent patients, nearly all vaccine-specific clones (304 of 307) were found to be mono-reactive for SARS-CoV-2 spike rather than cross-reactive with common cold coronaviruses. In convalescent patients, a median about 84% of post-vaccine SARS-CoV-2-reactive clones were detected only after vaccination, and vaccine-specific priming was suggested by this finding.

In the paper's terms, the treatment or condition label means: approximately nine-day PBMC culture with coronavirus spike peptide pools or control peptides (ViraFEST assay). To expand antigen-specific T cells with peptide pools and then pick out the expanded clonotypes through TCR sequencing, the study relied on the ViraFEST assay. The convalescent patients' positive SARS-CoV-2 PCR tests fell between March and December 2020, which was before the Alpha, Beta and Delta variants emerged in the United States. Each well held some 2 million PBMCs cultured with approximately 10 ug/ml peptide pools in IMDM containing approximately 5% human AB serum and approximately 10 IU/ml IL-2. On days 3 and 7, half of the culture medium was replaced with fresh IL-2-containing medium. After 10 days of culture, CD4+ T cells were isolated by negative selection using the EasySep CD4+ T cell isolation kit. Ficoll-Paque Plus gradient centrifugation was used to isolate PBMCs from whole blood, and the isolated PBMCs were then either used fresh or cryopreserved at -140C. In general, triplicate wells were set up for every culture condition.

This clonotype has a single count. No antigen is known for it. No clone much larger than this one lies a single base away; base qualities are absent. One read alone makes for weak evidence. The library was prepared using PCR. At the Johns Hopkins FTIC core, DNA from the cultured CD4+ T cells underwent TCR sequencing with the Oncomine TCR Beta short-read assay. The QIAamp micro DNA kit was used to extract genomic DNA from the cultured CD4+ T cells. Oncomine TCR Beta libraries from cultured CD4+ T cells were pooled with unique dual indexes and sequenced on an Illumina iSeq 100. The study's processing was this. Non-productive sequences were filtered out, and CDR3s that did not start with C, did not end with F or W, or were shorter than 7 amino acids were discarded. The MANAFEST web application identified antigen-specific clonotypes by comparing peptide-stimulated wells against reference wells and other culture wells. An FDR below 0.05, an odds ratio above 5, and a productive frequency above 0.1% in at least two of three replicate wells were required for clones to be considered positive. Cross-reactive clonotypes were defined as significantly expanded in both SARS-CoV-2 spike wells and at least one common cold coronavirus spike condition. Similarity between CDR3 sequences was evaluated in R version 3.6.1 using Levenshtein distances (stringdist) and unrooted phylogenetic trees (ape). Using fastp at Q25 and MiXCR, TCRdb reprocessed the public reads and kept productive beta chains. Each entry merges the rows of one CDR3 protein and shows their most common DNA and genes. The V and J calls and clone size are TCRdb's, not the authors'. The table for this sample lists several thousand distinct CDR3 sequences; 60% of them were counted only once. About 16% of the sample is taken by the ten largest.

V and J lose 8 bases and 0 bases, and a span of 8 bases separates them. According to the germline V gene (reference sequence), CDR1 reads DFQATT and CDR2 reads SNEGSKA. Inclusive of the bounding cysteine and phenylalanine, the CDR3 is 12 residues long. Of the read, only the CDR3 DNA is kept; its 36 bases are in frame from base 1. This sample comprised cultured CD4+ T cells from blood, obtained after SARS-CoV-2 vaccination. The sequence links TRBV20-1 to TRBJ2-4, and possibly TRBD2, on 5 matching bases. The clonotype originates from a human donor with COVID-19. The nucleotides are TGCAGTTGGACTGGAGCCAAAAACATTCAGTACTTC. It translates to CSWTGAKNIQYF.